These 19 T cell receptor beta chains came from one sample sequenced in a study of cytomegalovirus exposure and HLA in healthy donors. The PCR used 60 Vbeta and 13 Jbeta primers. Measured with immunoSEQ multiplex PCR; TCRdb has only the in-frame clones, and not every one. In all, the sample yields 40,000 to 60,000 clones. The sequencing input was PBMCs. Receptor source: a man in his forties or fifties in good health and CMV-seropositive.

This rearrangement joins TRBV7-9 to TRBJ1-4; weak D call: TRBD1 (5 bases). This CDR3 has 14 amino acids. V lost 2 bases to trimming and J lost 8 bases, with 12 bases between them. Germline CDR1 SEHNR, CDR2 FQNEAQ (reference sequence). Here the CDR3 reads CASSLQQGLEKLFF. CDR3 in DNA: TGTGCCAGCAGCTTACAGCAGGGCTTGGAAAAACTGTTTTTT.

V and J are TRBV15 and TRBJ2-1; D gene unclear. V gave up 0 bases and J gave up 1 base, with 7 bases separating them. The CDR3 totals 15 residues. Per the germline V gene, CDR1 is LNHNV and CDR2 is YYDKDF (reference sequence). DNA for the CDR3: TGTGCCACCAGCAGAGATGCAGTGTCCTACAATGAGCAGTTCTTC. Its translation: CATSRDAVSYNEQFF.

This chain joins TRBV5-1 and TRBJ2-1; 10 bases fit TRBD2. Per germline, CDR1 SGHRS and CDR2 YFSETQ. With 1 base clipped from V and 0 bases from J, the junction kept 13 bases outside the gene matches. The CDR3 consists of 20 residues. The CDR3 reads CASSLPSPTGLAASYNEQFF. CDR3 bases: TGCGCCAGCAGCTTGCCCTCGCCCACCGGACTAGCGGCCTCCTACAATGAGCAGTTCTTC.

The V call is TRBV6-6, the J call TRBJ2-7; D possibly corresponds to TRBD1 (5 bases). The CDR3 is 14 residues long. Looked up from germline, CDR1 is MNHNY and CDR2 is SVGAGI (reference sequence). The V end was cut by 0 bases, the J end by 4 bases, with 10 bases between. CDR3 in amino acids: CASSYSTAFYEQYF. The CDR3 region has the DNA TGTGCCAGCAGTTACTCGACAGCCTTTTACGAGCAGTACTTC.

The V and J genes are TRBV7-2 and TRBJ1-2; 9 bases map to TRBD1. The CDR3 is 14 amino acids. Germline CDR1 is SGHTA and CDR2 is FQGNSA. V gave up 0 bases and J gave up 8 bases; unmatched junction bases: 4. The CDR3 DNA reads as TGTGCCAGCAGCTTAGCGGGACAGGGCTTGGGCTACACCTTC. Its translation is CASSLAGQGLGYTF.

V is TRBV6-5 and J is TRBJ2-3; 13 bases align to TRBD2. CDR3 length: 16 residues. The germline V gene has CDR1 MNHEY and CDR2 SVGAGI. The V segment lost 1 base and the J segment 12 bases; nucleotides outside the gene matches: 10. CDR3 loop: CASSYLTGTSGEAQYF. CDR3 nucleotide sequence: TGTGCCAGCAGTTACTTAACCGGGACTAGCGGGGAGGCCCAGTATTTT.

This chain joins TRBV6-5 and TRBJ2-2; no clear D. The CDR3 runs 14 residues. Between the trimmed V and J ends, which lost 5 bases and 5 bases, there was a span of 12 bases. Germline CDR1 and CDR2: MNHEY and SVGAGI. As DNA, the CDR3 is TGTGCCAGCAGTGGATTAGGAGAGACCGGGGAGCTGTTTTTT. Translation: CASSGLGETGELFF.

The chain recombines TRBV7-2 with TRBJ2-2; 8 positions match TRBD2. The length of the CDR3 is 15 residues. Germline V CDR1 and CDR2: SGHTA, FQGNSA. Trimming removed 1 base from V and 6 bases from J; junction bases left unmatched: 4. The CDR3 spells CASSLGGGNSGELFF. CDR3 in DNA: TGTGCCAGCAGCTTAGGCGGGGGGAATTCCGGGGAGCTGTTTTTT.

The chain has TRBV19 and TRBJ2-5; 7 bases align to TRBD1. The CDR3 covers 15 residues. Germline trimming cut 6 bases from V and 3 bases from J; bases unmatched to any gene: 10. Per germline, CDR1 LNHDA and CDR2 SQIVND (reference sequence). The CDR3 DNA reads as TGTGCCAGTAGCACAGAGAGGGGGCAAGAAGAGACCCAGTACTTC. Its translation is CASSTERGQEETQYF.

A word on this clone: The junction departs from germline at one end; a sequencing error may be responsible. The same CDR3 arises from other DNA sequences in this sample as well. This sequence joins TRBV4-1 and TRBJ1-1; 10 bases match TRBD1. The germline V gene encodes CDR1 MGHRA and CDR2 YSYEKL. The CDR3 covers 14 residues. The CDR3 reads CASSQDRGRTEAFF. In DNA form, the CDR3 reads TGCGCCAGCAGTCAAGACAGGGGGCGTACTGAAGCTTTCTTT.

The rearrangement uses TRBV14 and TRBJ2-1, with 15 bases fitting TRBD2. From germline, CDR1 is SGHDN and CDR2 FVKESK. V gave up 4 bases and J gave up 7 bases; unmatched junction bases: 8. This CDR3 comprises 17 residues. The CDR3 region is CASSRFFGTSGRNEQFF. The DNA for the CDR3 is TGTGCCAGCAGCCGTTTCTTCGGGACTAGCGGGAGGAATGAGCAGTTCTTC.

The V gene is TRBV28, the J gene TRBJ1-2, with 7 bases identical to TRBD1. Germline CDR1 reads MDHEN; CDR2 reads SYDVKM. The junction had 8 bases not matched to a gene; V was cut back by 7 bases and J by 3 bases. The CDR3 is made up of 14 amino acids. This CDR3 reads CASTRGGSYYGYTF. The CDR3 DNA reads as TGTGCCAGCACCCGAGGGGGCAGCTACTATGGCTACACCTTC.

The rearrangement uses TRBV6-5 and TRBJ2-5; TRBD2 aligns across 8 bases. The CDR3 consists of 13 residues. Germline V gene data show CDR1 as MNHEY and CDR2 as SVGAGI. V lost 6 bases to trimming and J lost 5 bases; unmatched junction nucleotides: 5. The chain's CDR3 is CASRLAGPETQYF. Written as DNA, the CDR3 is TGTGCCAGCAGGTTAGCGGGACCGGAGACCCAGTACTTC.

The chain combines TRBV29-1 with TRBJ2-7; 9 positions agree with TRBD1. V dropped 3 bases and J dropped 6; count of bases not matched to a gene: 9. The CDR3 runs to 14 residues. Germline V CDR1 and CDR2: SQVTM, ANQGSEA. The CDR3 nucleotides read TGCAGCGTTGATTTCGGGACAGGGACCTTCGAGCAGTACTTC. This codes for CSVDFGTGTFEQYF.

The CDR3 DNA is TGTGCCAGCAGCCGTAACCCAGGGGATCGGAAGACCCAGTACTTC. It encodes CASSRNPGDRKTQYF. J is TRBJ2-5 and V is TRBV9, with D maybe TRBD1 (6 bases). From germline, CDR1 is SGDLS and CDR2 YYNGEE. Trimming took 4 bases from V and 6 from J, leaving 19 bases between them. CDR3 length: 15 residues.

The chain has TRBV5-6 and TRBJ2-7; D perhaps matches TRBD2 (5 bases). This CDR3 has 13 residues. CDR1 is SGHDT and CDR2 is YYEEEE in the germline V gene. Between the trimmed V and J ends, which lost 1 base and 6 bases, there was a span of 11 bases. The CDR3 is CASSLSGPGEQYF. CDR3 in DNA: TGTGCCAGCAGCTTGAGCGGACCGGGCGAGCAGTACTTC.

CDR3: CASSFFGYNQPQHF. The CDR3 DNA reads TGTGCCAGCAGCTTTTTCGGGTACAATCAGCCCCAGCATTTT. The chain is built from TRBV7-6 and TRBJ1-5, with no clear D. Trimming cost V 3 bases and J 3 bases, with 9 bases left between them. This CDR3 has 14 amino acids. CDR1 is SGHVS and CDR2 is FNYEAQ in the germline V gene.

J is TRBJ1-2 and V is TRBV4-1, with 11 bases lining up with TRBD1. This CDR3 has 15 residues. Germline CDR1 is MGHRA and CDR2 is YSYEKL. Unmatched junction bases numbered 7, after V lost 3 bases and J lost 7 bases. DNA for the CDR3: TGCGCCAGCAGCCAGCCGGACAGGGGGCAAGGTGGCTACACCTTC. This translates into CASSQPDRGQGGYTF.

The chain is built from TRBV7-6 and TRBJ2-7, with D possibly TRBD1 on 6 matching bases. Germline CDR1 is SGHVS and CDR2 is FNYEAQ. With 5 bases removed from V and 3 bases from J, the gap between germline ends came to 11 bases. The CDR3 has 13 amino acids. This CDR3 is CASSPRDIYEQYF. The DNA of the CDR3 is TGTGCCAGCAGCCCCCGGGACATCTACGAGCAGTACTTC. The entire variable domain, with the rest obtained from reference TRBV7-6 and TRBJ2-7, is as follows: GAGVSQSPRYKVTKRGQDVALRCDPISGHVSLYWYRQALGQGPEFLTYFNYEAQQDKSGLPNDRFSAERPEGSISTLTIQRTEQRDSAMYRCASSPRDIYEQYFGPGTRLTVT.